Following are 25 T cell receptor beta chains from one sample sequenced in a study of control samples from healthy donors and cancer patients (dated by TCRdb to the early 2020s). Library preparation used the immunoSEQ multiplex PCR assay. As stored in TCRdb, this immuneACCESS dataset retains in-frame rearrangements with V and J assigned. A fraction of the clones does not appear; measured against another copy, unresolved V genes explain less than half of the discrepancy, and the remainder lacks a known reason. The sample yields over 150,000 clones; less than 95% were counted once. The top ten hold 11% to 15% of the sample. Sequenced: PBMCs. These receptors all stem from a man between 60 and 75 years old with colorectal cancer.

V gene TRBV29-1 combines with J gene TRBJ1-3, with 8 bases aligning to TRBD1. J was trimmed by 4 bases and V by 7 bases; bases with no gene match: 6. Germline CDR1 reads SQVTM; CDR2 reads ANQGSEA. CDR3 length: 13 amino acids. The CDR3 DNA follows: TGCAGCGCCACCAGGGGGCTAGGAAACACCATATATTTT. Translating gives CSATRGLGNTIYF.

This chain joins TRBV28 and TRBJ2-5, with 10 bases fitting TRBD2. Germline loops: CDR1 MDHEN, CDR2 SYDVKM. The CDR3 is made up of 17 amino acids. Unmatched junction bases numbered 11, after V lost 5 bases and J lost 2 bases. CDR3 in amino acids: CASSQYGSGGVQETQYF. Here the CDR3 DNA reads TGTGCCAGCAGTCAATATGGCAGCGGGGGGGTTCAAGAGACCCAGTACTTC.

This chain joins TRBV5-1 and TRBJ2-5; 10 bases align to TRBD1. Unmatched junction bases numbered 6, after V lost 0 bases and J lost 4 bases. The CDR3 spans 16 residues. Germline V lookup: CDR1 SGHRS, CDR2 YFSETQ. The CDR3 here is CASSLVPGQGGETQYF. The DNA of the CDR3 is TGCGCCAGCAGCTTGGTGCCTGGACAGGGGGGAGAGACCCAGTACTTC.

This clone is a singleton in its sample. The V call is TRBV6-5, the J call TRBJ2-3; 11 bases fit TRBD1. The V gene's germline CDR1 is MNHEY and CDR2 SVGAGI. The CDR3 has 14 amino acids. Germline trimming cut 7 bases from V and 5 bases from J; bases unmatched to any gene: 5. CDR3 residues: CASTGTGGRDTQYF. CDR3 DNA sequence: TGTGCCAGCACCGGGACAGGGGGGAGAGATACGCAGTATTTT.

J is TRBJ1-1 and V is TRBV30; 9 bases agree with TRBD1. Per the germline V gene, CDR1 is GTSNPN and CDR2 is SVGIG (reference sequence). CDR3 length: 20 residues. V shed 3 bases and J 1 base; nucleotides not matched to a gene: 21. The DNA for the CDR3 is TGTGCCTGGAGGAAACGACAGGGGGGTAGGACCGAGGTACGGAACACTGAAGCTTTCTTT. This sequence encodes CAWRKRQGGRTEVRNTEAFF.

The chain couples TRBV6-4 to TRBJ2-5; TRBD2 is a possible D gene (5 bases). The germline V and J ends were trimmed by 3 bases and 4 bases, with 12 bases remaining between them. From germline, CDR1 is MRHNA and CDR2 SNTAGT. The CDR3 contains 14 residues. The DNA for the CDR3 is TGTGCCAGCAGTGAGGCGGCAGGAGGAGAGACCCAGTACTTC. It is translated as CASSEAAGGETQYF.

The V call is TRBV10-2, the J call TRBJ2-7; 12 bases line up with TRBD1. Germline V gene data show CDR1 as WSHSY and CDR2 as SAAADI. V lost 11 bases to trimming and J lost 5 bases; unmatched junction nucleotides: 10. The CDR3 covers 14 residues. CDR3 nucleotide sequence: TGCGCCGCCGGCCGGGACAGGGGGCCCAACGAGCAGTACTTC. Its translation: CAAGRDRGPNEQYF.

This rearrangement joins TRBV3-1 (or the pseudogene TRBV3-2) to TRBJ1-2; D possibly corresponds to TRBD1 (6 bases). The germline CDR1 and CDR2 sequences are LGHDT and YNNKEL (reference sequence). This CDR3 is 16 amino acids long. Trimming took 1 base from V and 2 from J, leaving 14 bases between them. The CDR3 DNA is TGTGCCAGCAGCCAAGGGGCACAGGGCCTGAACTATGGCTACACCTTC. Protein: CASSQGAQGLNYGYTF.

The chain combines TRBV28 with TRBJ1-5, with a possible D match to TRBD1 (6 bases). This CDR3 contains 16 residues. Per the germline V gene, CDR1 is MDHEN and CDR2 is SYDVKM. V was clipped by 6 bases and J by 2 bases, with 17 bases between them. The CDR3 DNA reads as TGTGCCAGCAGGTGGCAGGGGCGGGGGGGCAATCAGCCCCAGCATTTT. Its protein is CASRWQGRGGNQPQHF.

V and J are TRBV30 and TRBJ1-1; TRBD1 might be the D (6 bases). The V end lost 0 bases, the J end lost 7 bases, and 15 bases lay between the germline ends. Germline V gene sequence: CDR1 GTSNPN, CDR2 SVGIG (reference sequence). CDR3 length: 14 amino acids. CDR3 coding DNA: TGTGCCTGGAGTGTACGAACAGGGTGGAATGAAGCTTTCTTT. Its translation: CAWSVRTGWNEAFF.

The chain couples TRBV5-1 to TRBJ2-7, with a possible D match to TRBD2 (5 bases). This CDR3 is built from 14 residues. V lost 2 bases and J lost 5, with 14 bases in between. Germline CDR1 reads SGHRS; CDR2 reads YFSETQ. The CDR3 sequence: CASSLGIFGNEQYF. CDR3 sequence (DNA): TGCGCCAGCAGCTTAGGTATTTTCGGGAACGAGCAGTACTTC.

V gene TRBV11-2 combines with J gene TRBJ2-5; D could derive from TRBD1 or TRBD2 (6 bases each). This CDR3 contains 15 residues. The germline CDR1 and CDR2 sequences are SGHAT and FQNNGV. The ends were cut back, 3 bases at V and 5 bases at J, with 16 bases in the middle. The CDR3 DNA reads TGTGCCAGCAGCTTGGTGGGGGGCAAGATCGAGACCCAGTACTTC. It translates to CASSLVGGKIETQYF.

This clone was seen just once. This sequence joins TRBV28 and TRBJ2-7; possible D gene TRBD2, 6 bases. CDR3 size: 17 residues. V was shortened by 6 bases and J by 0 bases, with 21 bases between the two germline ends. CDR1 and CDR2 from the germline V gene are MDHEN and SYDVKM. CDR3 nucleotides: TGTGCCAGCAGCTCGGCTTGGAGGGCAACGAACTCCTACGAGCAGTACTTC. It encodes CASSSAWRATNSYEQYF.

This clone was recorded only once. The chain joins TRBV3-1 (or the pseudogene TRBV3-2) to TRBJ1-2; D uncertain. The germline V gene has CDR1 LGHDT and CDR2 YNNKEL (reference sequence). This CDR3 region has 14 residues. V lost 2 bases and J lost 1, with 8 bases in between. The CDR3 sequence is CASSQSELNYGYTF. The CDR3 nucleotides are TGTGCCAGCAGCCAATCCGAACTTAACTATGGCTACACCTTC.

The rearrangement links TRBV4-3 to TRBJ2-7; 11 nucleotides match TRBD1. J gave up 2 bases and V 4 bases, and 1 base lay outside the gene matches. The CDR3 spans 14 residues. The germline gives CDR1 LGHNA, CDR2 YSLEER. The CDR3 here is CASSRDRGTYEQYF. The CDR3 DNA follows: TGCGCCAGCAGCCGGGACAGGGGGACCTACGAGCAGTACTTC.

The chain recombines TRBV7-9 with TRBJ2-2; D might be TRBD2 (5 bases). Germline-derived CDR1 and CDR2 are SEHNR and FQNEAQ (reference sequence). Trimming pared 3 bases from V and 6 bases from J, leaving 8 bases between. The CDR3 is 13 residues long. The CDR3 sequence: CASSLGEAGELFF. CDR3 DNA: TGTGCCAGCAGCTTGGGAGAAGCCGGGGAGCTGTTTTTT.

This chain joins TRBV6-1 and TRBJ1-5, with TRBD1 identical over 7 bases. The V gene's germline CDR1 is MNHNS and CDR2 SASEGT. V lost 4 bases and J lost 4; bases outside the gene matches: 10. This CDR3 contains 16 residues. The CDR3 is CASSGQNRGGNQPQHF. CDR3 nucleotide sequence: TGTGCCAGCAGTGGGCAGAACAGGGGCGGGAATCAGCCCCAGCATTTT.

The CDR3 DNA sequence: TGCGCCAGCAGCTTGTCCGGGGGGGACACTGAAGCTTTCTTT. Its protein is CASSLSGGDTEAFF. The chain links TRBV5-1 to TRBJ1-1, with D possibly TRBD1 on 5 matching bases. Trimming cost V 1 base and J 3 bases, with 10 bases left between them. The CDR3 loop spans 14 amino acids. Germline V lookup: CDR1 SGHRS, CDR2 YFSETQ. Together with reference TRBV5-1 and TRBJ1-1, the CDR3 gives the full variable domain: KAGVTQTPRYLIKTRGQQVTLSCSPISGHRSVSWYQQTPGQGLQFLFEYFSETQRNKGNFPGRFSGRQFSNSRSEMNVSTLELGDSALYLCASSLSGGDTEAFFGQGTRLTVV.

The V and J genes are TRBV6-2 or TRBV6-3 and TRBJ2-5; 11 bases fit TRBD1. Germline V gene lookup returns CDR1 MNHEY and CDR2 SVGEGT. The CDR3 is made up of 16 amino acids. V trimming: 5 bases; J trimming: 4 bases; junction bases outside the gene matches: 9. This chain's CDR3 is CASSDPGTGGRETQYF. The CDR3 DNA is TGTGCCAGCAGTGACCCCGGGACAGGGGGTCGAGAGACCCAGTACTTC.

The genes are TRBV3-1 (or the pseudogene TRBV3-2) and TRBJ1-2, with no clear D. Germline V gene sequence: CDR1 LGHDT, CDR2 YNNKEL (reference sequence). The CDR3 length is 13 residues. V lost 4 bases and J 2 bases, leaving 8 bases between the germline ends. CDR3 protein: CASSLLANYGYTF. As DNA, the CDR3 is TGTGCCAGCAGCCTGCTGGCGAACTATGGCTACACCTTC.

The gene calls are TRBV30 and TRBJ1-1; tentatively, D is TRBD1 (6 bases). Germline CDR1 is GTSNPN and CDR2 is SVGIG (reference sequence). V was shortened by 4 bases and J by 5 bases, with 20 bases between the two germline ends. The CDR3 totals 15 residues. The CDR3 here is CAWTVGGGVTTEAFF. In DNA, the CDR3 is TGTGCCTGGACCGTGGGAGGGGGTGTTACGACTGAAGCTTTCTTT.

The V call is TRBV7-2, the J call TRBJ2-1; D is possibly TRBD2 (6 bases). The germline CDR1 and CDR2 sequences are SGHTA and FQGNSA. V lost 3 bases to trimming and J lost 3 bases, with 6 bases between them. The CDR3 sequence is 13 residues long. The CDR3 region is CASSFGGYNEQFF. CDR3 DNA: TGTGCCAGCAGCTTCGGGGGCTACAATGAGCAGTTCTTC.

The J gene is TRBJ2-1, the V gene TRBV7-8, with D unclear. This CDR3 has 12 residues. CDR1 is SGHVS, CDR2 FQNEAQ, per germline. The V end lost 5 bases, the J end lost 7 bases, and 9 bases lay between the germline ends. The CDR3 protein is CASSPVWNEQFF. CDR3 nucleotides: TGTGCCAGCAGCCCCGTGTGGAATGAGCAGTTCTTC.

The rearrangement joins TRBV11-3 to TRBJ2-3, with TRBD1 identical over 10 bases. There are 16 residues in the CDR3. Trimming at V came to 5 bases and at J to 2 bases, leaving 7 bases not matched to a gene. Germline assignment: CDR1 SGHNT and CDR2 YENEEA. CDR3 protein: CASSPGQGPLTDTQYF. DNA of the CDR3: TGTGCCAGCAGCCCGGGACAGGGGCCCCTCACAGATACGCAGTATTTT.

This clone occurred once. This chain connects TRBV12-3 or TRBV12-4 to TRBJ2-3; the D gene is possibly TRBD2 (5 bases). V lost 4 bases to trimming and J lost 7 bases, with 9 bases between them. This CDR3 is built from 12 residues. The CDR3: CASSSRLNTQYF. The DNA for the CDR3 is TGTGCCAGCAGTTCCCGACTAAATACGCAGTATTTT.